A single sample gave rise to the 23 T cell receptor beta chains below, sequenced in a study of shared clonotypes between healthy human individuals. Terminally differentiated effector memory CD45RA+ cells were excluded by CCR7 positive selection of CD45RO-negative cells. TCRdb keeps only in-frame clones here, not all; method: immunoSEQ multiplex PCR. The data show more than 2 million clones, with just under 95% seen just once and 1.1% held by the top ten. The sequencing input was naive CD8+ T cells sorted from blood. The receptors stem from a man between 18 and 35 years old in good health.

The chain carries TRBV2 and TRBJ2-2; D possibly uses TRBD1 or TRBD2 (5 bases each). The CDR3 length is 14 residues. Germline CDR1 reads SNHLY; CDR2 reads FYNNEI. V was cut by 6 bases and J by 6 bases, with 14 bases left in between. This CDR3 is CASRIGTMAGELFF. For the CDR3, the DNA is TGTGCCAGCAGAATCGGGACCATGGCCGGGGAGCTGTTTTTT.

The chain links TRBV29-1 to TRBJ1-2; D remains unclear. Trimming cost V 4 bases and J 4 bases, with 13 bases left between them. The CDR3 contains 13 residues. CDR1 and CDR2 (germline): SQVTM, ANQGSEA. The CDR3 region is CSVVPGGGYGYTF. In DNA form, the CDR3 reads TGCAGCGTTGTCCCTGGAGGTGGCTATGGCTACACCTTC.

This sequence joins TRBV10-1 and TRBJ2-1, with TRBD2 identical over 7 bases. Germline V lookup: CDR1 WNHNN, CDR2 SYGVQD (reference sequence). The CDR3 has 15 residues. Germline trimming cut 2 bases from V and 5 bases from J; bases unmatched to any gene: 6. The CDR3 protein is CASSENLAEDNEQFF. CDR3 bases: TGCGCCAGCAGTGAGAACCTAGCGGAAGACAATGAGCAGTTCTTC.

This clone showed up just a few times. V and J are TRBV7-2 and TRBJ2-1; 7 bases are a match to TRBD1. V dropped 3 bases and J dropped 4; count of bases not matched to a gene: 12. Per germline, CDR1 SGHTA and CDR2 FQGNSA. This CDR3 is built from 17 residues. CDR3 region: CASSLRSGTVPYNEQFF. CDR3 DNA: TGTGCCAGCAGCTTGAGATCCGGGACAGTCCCGTACAATGAGCAGTTCTTC.

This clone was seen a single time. The CDR3 loop is CAISLSGTGGLGNYGYTF. The CDR3 region has the DNA TGTGCCATCAGCCTATCCGGGACAGGGGGGCTTGGTAACTATGGCTACACCTTC. V and J are TRBV10-3 and TRBJ1-2; TRBD1 matches 11 bases. V dropped 6 bases and J dropped 1; count of bases not matched to a gene: 13. Germline V gives CDR1 ENHRY, CDR2 SYGVKD. The CDR3 runs 18 residues.

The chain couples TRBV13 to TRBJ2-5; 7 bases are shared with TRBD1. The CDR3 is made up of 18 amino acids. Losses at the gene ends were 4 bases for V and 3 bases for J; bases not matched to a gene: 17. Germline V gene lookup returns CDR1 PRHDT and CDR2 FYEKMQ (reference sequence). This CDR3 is CASSSGTEPTEAKETQYF. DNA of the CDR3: TGTGCCAGCAGCTCCGGGACAGAGCCCACCGAAGCTAAAGAGACCCAGTACTTC.

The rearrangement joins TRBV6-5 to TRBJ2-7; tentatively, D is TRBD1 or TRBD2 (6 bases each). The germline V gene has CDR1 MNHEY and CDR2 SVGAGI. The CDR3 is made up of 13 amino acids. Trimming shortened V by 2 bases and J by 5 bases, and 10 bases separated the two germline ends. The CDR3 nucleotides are TGTGCCAGCAGTTACCTAGGGGGGAACGAGCAGTACTTC. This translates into CASSYLGGNEQYF.

The CDR3 loop reads CSVVGGGDYEQYF. The CDR3 DNA follows: TGCAGCGTTGTCGGGGGCGGGGATTACGAGCAGTACTTC. J is TRBJ2-7 and V is TRBV29-1, with D possibly being TRBD1 or TRBD2 (6 bases each). Germline V gene lookup returns CDR1 SQVTM and CDR2 ANQGSEA. The length of the CDR3 is 13 residues. Deletions cut 4 bases from V and 4 bases from J, with 14 bases between.

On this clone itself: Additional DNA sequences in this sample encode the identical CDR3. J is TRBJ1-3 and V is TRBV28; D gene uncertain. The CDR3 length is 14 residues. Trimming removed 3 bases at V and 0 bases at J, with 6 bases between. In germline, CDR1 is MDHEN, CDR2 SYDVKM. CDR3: CASSFSSSGNTIYF. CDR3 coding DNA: TGTGCCAGCAGTTTTTCTAGCTCTGGAAACACCATATATTTT.

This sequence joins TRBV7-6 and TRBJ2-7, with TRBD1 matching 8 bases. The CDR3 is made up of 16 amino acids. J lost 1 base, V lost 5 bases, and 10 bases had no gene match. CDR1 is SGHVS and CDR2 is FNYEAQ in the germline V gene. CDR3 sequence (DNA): TGTGCCAGCAGCGTCGGGGCCAGGGGGCCGTCCTACGAGCAGTACTTC. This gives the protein CASSVGARGPSYEQYF. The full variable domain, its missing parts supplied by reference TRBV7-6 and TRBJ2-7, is GAGVSQSPRYKVTKRGQDVALRCDPISGHVSLYWYRQALGQGPEFLTYFNYEAQQDKSGLPNDRFSAERPEGSISTLTIQRTEQRDSAMYRCASSVGARGPSYEQYFGPGTRLTVT.

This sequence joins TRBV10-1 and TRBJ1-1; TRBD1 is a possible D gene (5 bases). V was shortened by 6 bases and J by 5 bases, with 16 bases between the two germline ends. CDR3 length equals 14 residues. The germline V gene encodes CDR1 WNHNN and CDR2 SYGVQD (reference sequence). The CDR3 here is CASSSQGLGTEAFF. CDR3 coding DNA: TGCGCCAGCAGCAGCCAGGGTTTGGGGACTGAAGCTTTCTTT.

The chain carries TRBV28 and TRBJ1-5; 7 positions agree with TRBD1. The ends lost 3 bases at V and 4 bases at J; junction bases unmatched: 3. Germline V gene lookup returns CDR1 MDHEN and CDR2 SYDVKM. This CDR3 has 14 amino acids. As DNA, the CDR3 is TGTGCCAGCAGTTTTAAGACAGGGAATCAGCCCCAGCATTTT. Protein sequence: CASSFKTGNQPQHF.

The CDR3 bases are TGTGCCTGGAGCTCCGGACAGGGGTATGACGAGCAGTACTTC. Translation gives CAWSSGQGYDEQYF. J is TRBJ2-7 and V is TRBV30, with 9 nucleotides matching TRBD1. This CDR3 is 14 amino acids long. Germline loops: CDR1 GTSNPN, CDR2 SVGIG (reference sequence). V lost 3 bases, J lost 5 bases, and 8 bases stayed unmatched. The whole variable domain, filled in from reference TRBV30 and TRBJ2-7, reads SQTIHQWPATLVQPVGSPLSLECTVEGTSNPNLYWYRQAAGRGLQLLFYSVGIGQISSEVPQNLSASRPQDRQFILSSKKLLLSDSGFYLCAWSSGQGYDEQYFGPGTRLTVT.

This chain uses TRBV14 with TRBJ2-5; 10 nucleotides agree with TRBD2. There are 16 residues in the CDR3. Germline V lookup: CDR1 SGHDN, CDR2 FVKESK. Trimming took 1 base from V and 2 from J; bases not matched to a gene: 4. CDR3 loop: CASSQVGTSAQETQYF. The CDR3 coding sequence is TGTGCCAGCAGCCAAGTGGGGACTAGCGCGCAAGAGACCCAGTACTTC. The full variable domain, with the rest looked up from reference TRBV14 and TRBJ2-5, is EAGVTQFPSHSVIEKGQTVTLRCDPISGHDNLYWYRRVMGKEIKFLLHFVKESKQDESGMPNNRFLAERTGGTYSTLKVQPAELEDSGVYFCASSQVGTSAQETQYFGPGTRLLVL.

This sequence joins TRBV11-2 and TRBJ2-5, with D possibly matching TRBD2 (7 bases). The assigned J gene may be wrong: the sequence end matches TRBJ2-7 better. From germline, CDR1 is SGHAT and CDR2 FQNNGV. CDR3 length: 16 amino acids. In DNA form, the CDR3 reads TGTGCCAGCAGCCTGCGGGGGCAGGGAAGCTCCTACGAGCAGTACTTC. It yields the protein CASSLRGQGSSYEQYF.

The CDR3 DNA sequence: TGTGCCAGCAGTTCAACCGGGGGGCCCCAGCATTTT. Encoded protein: CASSSTGGPQHF. J is TRBJ1-5 and V is TRBV27; D may be TRBD1 (5 bases). This CDR3 contains 12 residues. The germline V gene encodes CDR1 MNHEY and CDR2 SMNVEV (reference sequence). The V end lost 4 bases, the J end lost 9 bases, and 10 bases lay between the germline ends.

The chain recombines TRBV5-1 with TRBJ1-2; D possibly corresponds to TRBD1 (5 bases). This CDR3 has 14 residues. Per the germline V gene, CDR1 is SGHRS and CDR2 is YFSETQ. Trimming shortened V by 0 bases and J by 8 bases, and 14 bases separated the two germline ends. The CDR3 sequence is CASSLEGSLSGYTF. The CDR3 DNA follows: TGCGCCAGCAGCTTGGAGGGGTCCCTGAGCGGCTACACCTTC.

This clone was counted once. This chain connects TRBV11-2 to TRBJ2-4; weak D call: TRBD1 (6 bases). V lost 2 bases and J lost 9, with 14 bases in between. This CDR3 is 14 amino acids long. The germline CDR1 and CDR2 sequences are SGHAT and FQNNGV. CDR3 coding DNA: TGTGCCAGCAGCTTACAGTCAGGGGCGGGCATTCAGTACTTC. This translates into CASSLQSGAGIQYF.

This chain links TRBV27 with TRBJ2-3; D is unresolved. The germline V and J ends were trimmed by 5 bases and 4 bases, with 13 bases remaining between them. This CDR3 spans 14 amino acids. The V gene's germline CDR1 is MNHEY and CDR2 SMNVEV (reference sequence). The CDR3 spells CASSPTTLADTQYF. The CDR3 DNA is TGTGCCAGCAGTCCTACCACCCTAGCAGATACGCAGTATTTT.

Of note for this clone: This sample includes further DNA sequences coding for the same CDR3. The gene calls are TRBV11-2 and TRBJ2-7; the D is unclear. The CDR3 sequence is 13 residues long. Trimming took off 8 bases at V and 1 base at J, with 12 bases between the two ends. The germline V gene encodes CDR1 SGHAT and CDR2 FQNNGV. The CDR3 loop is CASAAGPSYEQYF. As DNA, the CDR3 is TGTGCCAGCGCGGCAGGCCCATCCTACGAGCAGTACTTC.

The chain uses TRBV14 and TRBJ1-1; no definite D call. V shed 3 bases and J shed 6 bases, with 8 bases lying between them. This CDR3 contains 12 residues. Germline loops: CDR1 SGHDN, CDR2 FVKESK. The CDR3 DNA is TGTGCCAGCAGCCAGCACACCGCTGAAGCTTTCTTT. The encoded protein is CASSQHTAEAFF.

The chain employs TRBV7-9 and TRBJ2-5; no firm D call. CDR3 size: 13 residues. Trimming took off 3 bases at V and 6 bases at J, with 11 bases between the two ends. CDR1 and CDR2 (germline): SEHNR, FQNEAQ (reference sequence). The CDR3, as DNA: TGTGCCAGCAGCTTGGTACACGGGCAGACCCAGTACTTC. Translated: CASSLVHGQTQYF.

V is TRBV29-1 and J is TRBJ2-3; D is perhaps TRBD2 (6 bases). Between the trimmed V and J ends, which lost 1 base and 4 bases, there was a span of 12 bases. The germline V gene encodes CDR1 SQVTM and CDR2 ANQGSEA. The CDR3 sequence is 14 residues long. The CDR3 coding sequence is TGCAGCGTTGAAGGCGGAGGGAATGCAGATACGCAGTATTTT. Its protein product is CSVEGGGNADTQYF.